This T cell receptor (beta chain) came from a study of blood T cell repertoires in COVID-19. About the study: The samples span acute and convalescent COVID-19 from the United States, Italy and Spain.

Per the authors' pipeline: Nucleated cell counts were estimated from reference gene primer amplification. The table came from immunoSEQ multiplex PCR; TCRdb's copy has only in-frame clones and leaves some out. V, J and clone size are those of that table, while D and trimming were read from the DNA. The profile shows roughly 200,000 clones, 90% of them singletons. Germline V CDR1 and CDR2: SEHNR, FQNEAQ (reference sequence). The CDR3 has 15 amino acids. Germline trimming cut 6 bases from V and 2 bases from J; bases unmatched to any gene: 8. Sequencing used peripheral blood. J is TRBJ2-3 and V is TRBV7-9; 7 positions match TRBD2. The TCR originated in a man aged 45-65 years with acute or convalescent COVID-19. The CDR3 coding sequence is TGTGCCAGCAGAAAGGCGGGGGTAGTCACAGATACGCAGTATTTT. Translation: CASRKAGVVTDTQYF.